A single sample is the source of the 4 T cell receptor beta chains below, sequenced in a study of T cells after yellow fever vaccination. TCRdb recomputed calls from the 5' RACE reads with MiXCR, one row per CDR3 protein. The table records about 220,000 distinct CDR3 sequences, around 3.1% of them present only once. Source: CD4+ T cells sorted from PBMCs, taken 10 days after the yellow fever booster vaccination. The origin of the receptors is a young man who received the YFV17D yellow fever vaccine.

This clonotype was observed many times. This rearrangement joins TRBV7-2 to TRBJ1-5; 7 bases align to TRBD1. V lost 3 bases, J lost 4 bases, and 3 bases stayed unmatched. The CDR3 runs 14 residues. Germline V gene lookup returns CDR1 SGHTA and CDR2 FQGNSA. The CDR3 sequence: CASSFPGQNQPQHF. Here the CDR3 DNA reads TGTGCCAGCAGCTTCCCGGGACAGAATCAGCCCCAGCATTTT.

This chain joins TRBV6-2 or TRBV6-3 and TRBJ2-2; 7 bases line up with TRBD2. CDR1 is MNHEY, CDR2 SVGEGT, per germline. The CDR3 spans 14 residues. V was pared by 6 bases and J by 10 bases, with 11 bases of the junction left unmatched. The CDR3 sequence is CASRQLHSGLELFF. The CDR3 DNA follows: TGTGCCAGCAGACAACTACATAGCGGGTTGGAGCTGTTTTTT.

This chain joins TRBV20-1 and TRBJ2-3, with D perhaps matching TRBD1 (6 bases). CDR3 length: 15 residues. Germline-derived CDR1 and CDR2 are DFQATT and SNEGSKA (reference sequence). V shed 5 bases and J shed 1 base, with 16 bases lying between them. The CDR3 spells CSASNKRTGTDTQYF. The CDR3 region has the DNA TGCAGTGCTTCAAACAAGAGGACAGGCACAGATACGCAGTATTTT.

This clonotype was seen repeatedly, ten times or more. V and J are TRBV5-1 and TRBJ2-7; TRBD1 matches at 9 bases. The germline CDR1 and CDR2 sequences are SGHRS and YFSETQ. After removal of 1 base from V and 0 bases from J, the junction contained 2 bases not matched to a gene. The CDR3 has 15 residues. The CDR3 coding sequence is TGCGCCAGCAGCTTGATGGGACAGGGCTCCTACGAGCAGTACTTC. Residues: CASSLMGQGSYEQYF.